Below, 14 T cell receptor beta chains from the same sample are listed, as sequenced in a study of OX40 agonist ivuxolimab in advanced cancers. Assay: immunoSEQ multiplex PCR; the TCRdb copy retains only in-frame clones and omits some. The table records some 65,000 clones, 87% of them present only once. This sample comprised CD4+ or CD8+ T cells sorted from blood, obtained in a trial of the OX40 agonist ivuxolimab. Every receptor here comes from an adult with an advanced solid tumor such as melanoma, head and neck, liver or kidney cancer.

This chain links TRBV11-3 with TRBJ2-1; maybe TRBD2 (7 bases). V dropped 6 bases and J dropped 9 bases, with 15 bases sitting between them. This CDR3 is built from 13 residues. Germline V gene sequence: CDR1 SGHNT, CDR2 YENEEA. The DNA of the CDR3 is TGTGCCAGCAGACTGGGGGGGCGCGGTGAGCAGTTCTTC. Translation gives CASRLGGRGEQFF.

The chain employs TRBV7-9 and TRBJ2-5, with 9 bases lining up with TRBD1. After removal of 1 base from V and 5 bases from J, the junction contained 8 bases not matched to a gene. Germline-derived CDR1 and CDR2 are SEHNR and FQNEAQ (reference sequence). This CDR3 has 16 residues. DNA for the CDR3: TGTGCCAGCAGCTTAGGGCTGGGACAGGGACGCGAGACCCAGTACTTC. Translating gives CASSLGLGQGRETQYF.

The chain joins TRBV27 to TRBJ2-5; perhaps TRBD2 as D (7 bases). Germline CDR1 and CDR2: MNHEY and SMNVEV (reference sequence). The CDR3 totals 13 residues. V lost 6 bases and J 4 bases, leaving 12 bases between the germline ends. As DNA, the CDR3 is TGTGCCAGCAGGTCGGGGGGCGGAGAGACCCAGTACTTC. Translated: CASRSGGGETQYF.

V is TRBV10-3 and J is TRBJ1-2; D gene ambiguous. CDR1 is ENHRY and CDR2 is SYGVKD in the germline V gene. Deletions cut 6 bases from V and 3 bases from J, with 14 bases between. The CDR3 covers 14 residues. CDR3 protein: CAISPPEGHYGYTF. The CDR3 DNA is TGTGCCATCAGCCCCCCGGAGGGCCACTATGGCTACACCTTC.

This clone was observed a handful of times. The rearrangement uses TRBV10-1 and TRBJ2-7, with 7 bases identical to TRBD1. V lost 5 bases, J lost 9 bases, and 10 bases stayed unmatched. The CDR3 has 13 residues. CDR1 and CDR2 (germline): WNHNN, SYGVQD (reference sequence). CDR3 protein: CASSRTGLRGQYF. Written as DNA, the CDR3 is TGCGCCAGCAGTAGGACAGGCTTACGAGGGCAGTACTTC.

V is TRBV25-1 and J is TRBJ2-2; no clear D gene. Per germline, CDR1 MGHDK and CDR2 SYGVNS. CDR3 length: 12 residues. Trimming removed 9 bases at V and 3 bases at J, with 8 bases between. The CDR3 region has the DNA TGTGCCAGGCGTGGGGACACCGGGGAGCTGTTTTTT. This gives the protein CARRGDTGELFF.

V and J are TRBV7-2 and TRBJ2-7; TRBD1 might be the D (7 bases). Germline V CDR1 and CDR2: SGHTA, FQGNSA. This CDR3 is 13 amino acids long. V shed 5 bases and J shed 5 bases, with 13 bases lying between them. The CDR3 nucleotides read TGTGCCAGCAGCGGGGGGACAGCCAACGAGCAGTACTTC. Translating it yields CASSGGTANEQYF.

V usage is TRBV9 and J usage is TRBJ2-3, with D perhaps matching TRBD1 (5 bases). V lost 4 bases and J 2 bases, leaving 11 bases between the germline ends. CDR1 is SGDLS, CDR2 YYNGEE, per germline. This CDR3 is 14 amino acids long. The CDR3 bases are TGTGCCAGCAGCCTGGGCAGGGACACAGATACGCAGTATTTT. This encodes CASSLGRDTDTQYF.

The V and J genes are TRBV4-2 and TRBJ1-1; TRBD1 is a possible D gene (5 bases). The germline CDR1 and CDR2 sequences are LGHNA and YNFKEQ. V lost 8 bases to trimming and J lost 3 bases, with 13 bases between them. The CDR3 contains 13 residues. CDR3 region: CASRPRVDTEAFF. As DNA, the CDR3 is TGTGCCAGCCGCCCCAGGGTGGACACTGAAGCTTTCTTT.

The gene calls are TRBV27 and TRBJ1-6; 9 bases match TRBD1. J lost 9 bases, V lost 5 bases, and 5 bases had no gene match. The CDR3 consists of 14 residues. From germline, CDR1 is MNHEY and CDR2 SMNVEV (reference sequence). The CDR3 bases are TGTGCCAGCAGTGCCGGGACAGGGAGTTCACCCCTCCACTTT. Protein product: CASSAGTGSSPLHF.

V gene TRBV9 combines with J gene TRBJ1-5; D is unresolved. Trimming shortened V by 0 bases and J by 5 bases, and 9 bases separated the two germline ends. Germline V gene data show CDR1 as SGDLS and CDR2 as YYNGEE. The CDR3 has 14 residues. CDR3 amino acids: CASSVGQFDQPQHF. In DNA form, the CDR3 reads TGTGCCAGCAGCGTAGGGCAGTTTGATCAGCCCCAGCATTTT.

The genes are TRBV6-6 and TRBJ2-7; D is ambiguous. This CDR3 has 13 residues. Between the trimmed V and J ends, which lost 4 bases and 4 bases, there was a span of 11 bases. CDR1 and CDR2 from the germline V gene are MNHNY and SVGAGI (reference sequence). The CDR3 reads CASSSQYPYEQYF. In DNA form, the CDR3 reads TGTGCCAGCAGTTCCCAGTACCCATACGAGCAGTACTTC.

The chain uses TRBV18 and TRBJ1-1; perhaps TRBD1 as D (5 bases). Trimming removed 3 bases at V and 1 base at J, with 15 bases between. The CDR3 extends over 16 amino acids. The V gene's germline CDR1 is KGHSH and CDR2 LQKENI. The CDR3 region is CASSPLFGAENTEAFF. The CDR3 DNA reads as TGTGCCAGCTCACCTCTATTCGGGGCAGAGAACACTGAAGCTTTCTTT.

The V and J genes are TRBV5-1 and TRBJ2-5; 9 bases agree with TRBD2. CDR1 is SGHRS, CDR2 YFSETQ, per germline. This CDR3 is 17 amino acids long. The junction had 12 bases not matched to a gene; V was cut back by 4 bases and J by 2 bases. CDR3 nucleotides: TGCGCCAGCAGCCCACAAAGAGCGGGGGGCCCACAAGAGACCCAGTACTTC. Protein: CASSPQRAGGPQETQYF.